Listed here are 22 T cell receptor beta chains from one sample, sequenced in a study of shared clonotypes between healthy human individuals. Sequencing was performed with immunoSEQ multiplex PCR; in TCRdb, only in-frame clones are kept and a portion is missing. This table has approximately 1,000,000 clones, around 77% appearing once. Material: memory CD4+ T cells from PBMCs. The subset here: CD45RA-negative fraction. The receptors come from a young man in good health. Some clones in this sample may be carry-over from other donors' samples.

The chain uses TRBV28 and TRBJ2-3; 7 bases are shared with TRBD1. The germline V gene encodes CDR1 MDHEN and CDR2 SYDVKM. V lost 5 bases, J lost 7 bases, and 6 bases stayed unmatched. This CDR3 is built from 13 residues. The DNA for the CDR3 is TGTGCCAGCAGTCGACCCAGGGGGAATACGCAGTATTTT. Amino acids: CASSRPRGNTQYF.

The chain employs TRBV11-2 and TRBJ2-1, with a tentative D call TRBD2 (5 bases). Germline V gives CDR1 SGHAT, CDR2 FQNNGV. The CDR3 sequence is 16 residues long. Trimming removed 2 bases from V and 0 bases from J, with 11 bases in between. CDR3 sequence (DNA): TGTGCCAGCAGCTTACCGGGGTACGGCTCCTACAATGAGCAGTTCTTC. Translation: CASSLPGYGSYNEQFF.

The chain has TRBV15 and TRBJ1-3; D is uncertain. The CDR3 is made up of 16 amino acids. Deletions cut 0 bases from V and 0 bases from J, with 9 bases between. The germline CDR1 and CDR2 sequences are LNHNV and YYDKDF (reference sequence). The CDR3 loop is CATSRDLGSSGNTIYF. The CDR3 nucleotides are TGTGCCACCAGCAGAGATCTGGGGAGCTCTGGAAACACCATATATTTT.

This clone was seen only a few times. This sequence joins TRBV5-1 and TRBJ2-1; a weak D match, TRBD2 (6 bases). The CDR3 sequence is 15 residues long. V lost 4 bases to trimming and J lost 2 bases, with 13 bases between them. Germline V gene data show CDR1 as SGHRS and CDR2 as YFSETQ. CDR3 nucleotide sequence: TGCGCCAGCAGCCATCAGGGAGGCGCCTACAATGAGCAGTTCTTC. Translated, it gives CASSHQGGAYNEQFF.

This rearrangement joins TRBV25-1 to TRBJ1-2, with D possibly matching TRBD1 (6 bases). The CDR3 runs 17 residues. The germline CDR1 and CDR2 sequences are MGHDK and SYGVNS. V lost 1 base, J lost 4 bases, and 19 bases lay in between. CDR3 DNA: TGTGCCAGCAGTGAATTTCAGTCCGGGGGCGACATCTATGGCTACACCTTC. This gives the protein CASSEFQSGGDIYGYTF.

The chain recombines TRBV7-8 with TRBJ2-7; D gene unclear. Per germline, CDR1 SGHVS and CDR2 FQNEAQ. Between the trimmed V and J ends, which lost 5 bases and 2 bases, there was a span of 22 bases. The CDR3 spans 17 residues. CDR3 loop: CASSPLVGLEQTYEQYF. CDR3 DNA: TGTGCCAGCAGCCCCCTAGTCGGTCTAGAACAAACCTACGAGCAGTACTTC.

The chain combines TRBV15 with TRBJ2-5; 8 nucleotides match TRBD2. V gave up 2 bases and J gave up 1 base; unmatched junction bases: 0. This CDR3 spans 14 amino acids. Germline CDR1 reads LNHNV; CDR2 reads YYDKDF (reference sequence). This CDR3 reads CATSRSGGQETQYF. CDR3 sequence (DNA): TGTGCCACCAGCAGAAGCGGGGGCCAAGAGACCCAGTACTTC.

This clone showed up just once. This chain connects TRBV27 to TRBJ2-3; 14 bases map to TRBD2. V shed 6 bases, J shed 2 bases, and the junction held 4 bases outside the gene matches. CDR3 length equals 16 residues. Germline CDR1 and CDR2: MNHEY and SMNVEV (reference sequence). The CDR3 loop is CASSRLAGGSTDTQYF. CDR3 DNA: TGTGCCAGCAGCCGACTAGCGGGAGGGTCCACAGATACGCAGTATTTT.

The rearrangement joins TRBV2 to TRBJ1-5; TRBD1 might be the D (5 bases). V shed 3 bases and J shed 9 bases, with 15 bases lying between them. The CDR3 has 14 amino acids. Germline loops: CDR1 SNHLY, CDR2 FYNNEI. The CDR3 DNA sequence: TGTGCCAGCAGTGATCGGCGGGACCAGGGGCCCCAGCATTTT. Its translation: CASSDRRDQGPQHF.

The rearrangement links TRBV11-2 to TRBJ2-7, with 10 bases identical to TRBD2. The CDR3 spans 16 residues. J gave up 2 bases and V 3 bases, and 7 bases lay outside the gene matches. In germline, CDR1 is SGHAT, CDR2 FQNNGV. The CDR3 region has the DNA TGTGCCAGCAGCTTGATCACTAGCGGGACCACCTACGAGCAGTACTTC. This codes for CASSLITSGTTYEQYF.

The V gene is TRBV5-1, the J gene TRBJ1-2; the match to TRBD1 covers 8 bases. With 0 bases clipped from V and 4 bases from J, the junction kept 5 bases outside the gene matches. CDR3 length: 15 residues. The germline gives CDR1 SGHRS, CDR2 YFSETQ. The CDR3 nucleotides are TGCGCCAGCAGCTTGGAGCCAGGGGGCGGCTATGGCTACACCTTC. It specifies CASSLEPGGGYGYTF.

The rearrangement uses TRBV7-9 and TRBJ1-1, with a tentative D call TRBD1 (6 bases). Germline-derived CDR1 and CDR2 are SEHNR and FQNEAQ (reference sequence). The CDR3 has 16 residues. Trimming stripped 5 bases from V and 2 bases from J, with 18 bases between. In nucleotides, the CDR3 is TGTGCCAGCAGCACTGGACAGCCAACCCTTAACACTGAAGCTTTCTTT. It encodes CASSTGQPTLNTEAFF.

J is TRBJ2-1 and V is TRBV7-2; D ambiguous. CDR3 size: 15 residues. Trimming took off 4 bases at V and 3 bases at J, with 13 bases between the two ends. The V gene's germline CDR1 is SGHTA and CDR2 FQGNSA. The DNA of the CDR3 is TGTGCCAGCAGCTACGCCGGTGCAGGCTACAATGAGCAGTTCTTC. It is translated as CASSYAGAGYNEQFF.

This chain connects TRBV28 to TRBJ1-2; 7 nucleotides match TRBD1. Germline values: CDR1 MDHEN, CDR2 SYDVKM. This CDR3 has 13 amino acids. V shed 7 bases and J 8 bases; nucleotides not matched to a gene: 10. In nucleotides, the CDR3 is TGTGCCAGCAAGACCACAGGGGTGAAGGGCTACACCTTC. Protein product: CASKTTGVKGYTF.

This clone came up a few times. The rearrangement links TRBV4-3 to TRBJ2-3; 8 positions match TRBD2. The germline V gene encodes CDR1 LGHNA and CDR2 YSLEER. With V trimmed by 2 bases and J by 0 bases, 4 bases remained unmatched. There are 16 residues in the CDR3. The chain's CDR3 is CASSQNGLASTDTQYF. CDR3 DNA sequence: TGCGCCAGCAGCCAAAACGGACTAGCAAGCACAGATACGCAGTATTTT.

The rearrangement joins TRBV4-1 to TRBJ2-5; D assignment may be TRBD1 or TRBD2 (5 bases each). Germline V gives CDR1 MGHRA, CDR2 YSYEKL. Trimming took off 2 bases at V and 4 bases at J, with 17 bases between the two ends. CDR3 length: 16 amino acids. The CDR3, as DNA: TGCGCCAGCAGCCAACCTCCCGGGGCCGGAGGAGAGACCCAGTACTTC. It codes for CASSQPPGAGGETQYF.

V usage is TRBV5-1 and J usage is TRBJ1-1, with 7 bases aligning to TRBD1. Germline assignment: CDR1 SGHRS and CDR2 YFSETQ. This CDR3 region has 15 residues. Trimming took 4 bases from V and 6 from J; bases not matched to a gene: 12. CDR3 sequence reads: CASSAGTELNAEAFF. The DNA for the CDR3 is TGCGCCAGCAGCGCGGGGACAGAGCTTAACGCTGAAGCTTTCTTT.

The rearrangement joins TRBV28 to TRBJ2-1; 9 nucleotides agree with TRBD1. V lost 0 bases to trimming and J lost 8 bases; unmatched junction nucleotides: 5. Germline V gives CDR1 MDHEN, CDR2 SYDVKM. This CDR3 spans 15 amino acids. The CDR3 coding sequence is TGTGCCAGCAGTTTATGGGACAGGGGTGTCGATGAGCAGTTCTTC. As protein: CASSLWDRGVDEQFF.

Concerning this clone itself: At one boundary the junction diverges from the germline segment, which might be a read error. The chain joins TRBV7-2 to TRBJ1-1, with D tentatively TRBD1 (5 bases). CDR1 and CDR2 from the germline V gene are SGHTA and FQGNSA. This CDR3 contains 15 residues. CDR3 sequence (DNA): TGTGCCAGCAGCTTTTACAAAGACAGTTCCACTCAAGCTTTCTTT. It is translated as CASSFYKDSSTQAFF.

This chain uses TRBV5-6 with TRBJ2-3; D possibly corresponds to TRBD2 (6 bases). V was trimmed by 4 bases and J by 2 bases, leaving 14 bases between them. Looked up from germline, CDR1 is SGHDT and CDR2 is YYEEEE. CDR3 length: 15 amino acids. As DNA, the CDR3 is TGTGCCAGCAGCGGACTCGGGACTGCCACAGATACGCAGTATTTT. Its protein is CASSGLGTATDTQYF.

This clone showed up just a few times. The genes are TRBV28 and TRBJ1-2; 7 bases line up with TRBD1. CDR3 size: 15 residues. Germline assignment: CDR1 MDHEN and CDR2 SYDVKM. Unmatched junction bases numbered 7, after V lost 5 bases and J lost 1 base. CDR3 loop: CASSPLQGFNYGYTF. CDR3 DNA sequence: TGTGCCAGCAGTCCCTTACAGGGGTTTAACTATGGCTACACCTTC.

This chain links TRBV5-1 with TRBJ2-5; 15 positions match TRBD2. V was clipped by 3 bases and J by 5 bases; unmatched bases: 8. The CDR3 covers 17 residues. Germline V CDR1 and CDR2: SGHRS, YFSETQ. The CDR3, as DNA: TGCGCCAGCAGCTCTGGACTAGCGGGAGGGCCACGGGAGACCCAGTACTTC. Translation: CASSSGLAGGPRETQYF.